This T cell receptor (beta chain) was documented in a study of cytomegalovirus exposure and HLA in healthy donors. Study overall: A preliminary data release comprised roughly 85 million unique TCRs obtained from HLA-typed donors. Membership in the Caucasian-associated ancestry cluster was found for 81% of 350 to 450 genotyped donors.

The PCR made use of 60 Vbeta and 13 Jbeta primers. TCRdb's copy holds only in-frame clones and misses some; the assay was immunoSEQ multiplex PCR. In the table there are around 210,000 clones, around 75% of which are singletons. The CDR3 runs to 16 residues. The germline V gene encodes CDR1 SGHRS and CDR2 YFSETQ. V trimming: 0 bases; J trimming: 6 bases; junction bases outside the gene matches: 4. The sequenced sample consisted of PBMCs. The TCR comes from a male donor in good health and CMV-seropositive. This sequence joins TRBV5-1 and TRBJ2-1; TRBD2 matches at 12 bases. The DNA for the CDR3 is TGCGCCAGCAGCTTGGGCCTAGCGGGGGGGTCCAATGAGCAGTTCTTC. Amino acids: CASSLGLAGGSNEQFF.